This T cell receptor (beta chain) is from a study of cytotoxic CD8 clonotypes in ibrutinib-treated CLL. Across the whole study: Following treatment for a median approximately 12 months, range 6 to 36, response samples were then taken.

CDR1 MNHEY and CDR2 SMNVEV come from the germline V gene (reference sequence). The CDR3 is made up of 13 amino acids. With 6 bases clipped from V and 6 bases from J, the junction kept 7 bases outside the gene matches. Libraries were prepared by immunoSEQ multiplex PCR; TCRdb keeps only in-frame clonotypes and omits some of them. The table shows 30,000 or so clones, with less than 60% occurring only once. The receptor was isolated from a human donor with chronic lymphocytic leukemia. The specimen comprised PBMCs, sampled before ibrutinib treatment. The rearrangement uses TRBV27 and TRBJ2-7; 8 bases are shared with TRBD1. The CDR3 DNA is TGTGCCAGCAGCCCGGGACAGGTTGGCGAGCAGTACTTC. It encodes CASSPGQVGEQYF.